Shown below are 2 T cell receptor beta chains from a single sample sequenced in a study of tissue T cells after allogeneic stem cell transplantation. The time point here: mouse harvest day 14 after allogeneic transplant. Mouse grafts combined 10^7 T-cell-depleted bone marrow cells with 10^6 splenic CD5+ T cells. Produced via immunoSEQ multiplex PCR; TCRdb's table is partial and in-frame only. This sample carries 4,500 to 5,000 clones, 32% of them seen once, and the ten largest clones take approximately 10%. The sample consisted of skin. These receptors came from a female BALB/c mouse given C57BL/6 T cells with graft-versus-host disease after an allogeneic hematopoietic cell transplant.

Comments on this clone: Genes and germline are mouse. The DNA read from the CDR3 is TGTGCCAGCACCCCCCGGACTGGGAAGCAAAACACCTTGTAC. As protein: CASTPRTGKQNTLY. The full CDR3 is CASTPRTGKQNTLYF. The V and J genes are TRBV26 and TRBJ2-4; TRBD2 matches 8 bases. The read terminates 1 residue ahead of where the CDR3 ends, so the germline J gene completes it. Germline loops: CDR1 KGHPV, CDR2 FQNQEV (reference sequence). The ends lost 7 bases at V and 3 bases at J; junction bases unmatched: 9. CDR3 length: 15 residues.

This clone appeared a few times. The genes and germline here are from mouse. The read stops 1 residue short of the end of the CDR3; the missing end is completed from the germline J gene. This chain links TRBV26 with TRBJ2-5, with D hard to call. Germline V lookup: CDR1 KGHPV, CDR2 FQNQEV (reference sequence). CDR3 length equals 14 residues. V was trimmed by 4 bases and J by 0 bases, leaving 8 bases between them. CDR3 residues: CASSPRLNQDTQYF. CDR3 DNA, as far as it was read: TGTGCCAGCAGTCCTCGACTTAACCAAGACACCCAGTAC.